Presented here are 24 T cell receptor beta chains from one specimen sequenced in a study of cytomegalovirus exposure and HLA in healthy donors. The method was immunoSEQ multiplex PCR; TCRdb's version includes in-frame clones alone and lacks a portion of them. The profile shows tens of thousands of clones, approximately 93% of them singletons. Sequenced sample: PBMCs. These receptors all stem from a man aged 18 to 30 in good health and CMV-seropositive.

The V and J genes are TRBV11-2 and TRBJ2-1, with D possibly matching TRBD2 (7 bases). Trimming left V 10 bases short and J 7 bases short, with 20 bases between. Germline V gene lookup returns CDR1 SGHAT and CDR2 FQNNGV. The CDR3 consists of 14 residues. In nucleotides, the CDR3 is TGTGCCACCCGGGGGGCTAAAATCCAAAATGAGCAGTTCTTC. This codes for CATRGAKIQNEQFF.

This chain connects TRBV27 to TRBJ2-7; possibly TRBD2 for D (5 bases). Germline V gene sequence: CDR1 MNHEY, CDR2 SMNVEV (reference sequence). V was shortened by 5 bases and J by 6 bases, with 23 bases between the two germline ends. CDR3 length equals 16 residues. For the CDR3, the DNA is TGTGCCAGCAGTACACCCCTAGCCGACGGGAAGTTCGAGCAGTACTTC. Translated: CASSTPLADGKFEQYF.

The chain employs TRBV5-1 and TRBJ1-4; D gene uncertain. Germline assignment: CDR1 SGHRS and CDR2 YFSETQ. Trimming pared 2 bases from V and 0 bases from J, leaving 5 bases between. This CDR3 has 14 residues. CDR3 amino acids: CASSFSATNEKLFF. CDR3 sequence (DNA): TGCGCCAGCAGCTTTAGCGCAACTAATGAAAAACTGTTTTTT.

V gene TRBV27 combines with J gene TRBJ1-6, with a tentative D call TRBD1 (6 bases). V dropped 6 bases and J dropped 4 bases, with 19 bases sitting between them. Germline loops: CDR1 MNHEY, CDR2 SMNVEV (reference sequence). CDR3 length: 17 amino acids. CDR3 nucleotide sequence: TGTGCCAGCAGAATCACTACTTCGGGACATTATAATTCACCCCTCCACTTT. This sequence encodes CASRITTSGHYNSPLHF.

The chain carries TRBV27 and TRBJ1-2; no clear D gene. The CDR3 length is 17 residues. Between the trimmed V and J ends, which lost 4 bases and 8 bases, there was a span of 26 bases. Germline-derived CDR1 and CDR2 are MNHEY and SMNVEV (reference sequence). Here the CDR3 DNA reads TGTGCCAGCAGTTACACCCCACCTTCGCGGGAAGCTTACGGCTACACCTTC. It encodes CASSYTPPSREAYGYTF.

This rearrangement joins TRBV7-9 to TRBJ1-2; tentative D call: TRBD1 (5 bases). Germline-derived CDR1 and CDR2 are SEHNR and FQNEAQ (reference sequence). The V and J ends lost 5 bases and 5 bases respectively, with 9 bases between them. The CDR3 extends over 12 amino acids. DNA of the CDR3: TGTGCCAGCAGCCCGACAGATTATGGCTACACCTTC. This encodes CASSPTDYGYTF.

The V gene is TRBV4-1, the J gene TRBJ2-7; D remains unclear. This CDR3 comprises 18 residues. CDR1 MGHRA and CDR2 YSYEKL come from the germline V gene. The V end lost 5 bases, the J end lost 2 bases, and 25 bases lay between the germline ends. This chain's CDR3 is CASSLRQSRGETPYEQYF. In DNA, the CDR3 is TGCGCCAGCAGCTTACGCCAGTCGCGAGGCGAGACTCCCTACGAGCAGTACTTC.

This chain links TRBV30 with TRBJ2-3; maybe TRBD1 (6 bases). In germline, CDR1 is GTSNPN, CDR2 SVGIG (reference sequence). The CDR3 is 16 amino acids. V lost 3 bases and J lost 2, with 18 bases in between. CDR3 amino acids: CAWSAPDRLYTDTQYF. DNA of the CDR3: TGTGCCTGGAGCGCCCCGGACAGATTATACACAGATACGCAGTATTTT.

This clone turned up a few times. The rearrangement joins TRBV6-1 to TRBJ2-6; unclear D gene. The CDR3 has 15 amino acids. Trimming stripped 2 bases from V and 0 bases from J, with 5 bases between. Per the germline V gene, CDR1 is MNHNS and CDR2 is SASEGT. CDR3 loop: CASSEHSSGANVLTF. The CDR3 DNA follows: TGTGCCAGCAGTGAACACAGCTCTGGGGCCAACGTCCTGACTTTC.

The gene calls are TRBV19 and TRBJ1-5; unclear D gene. The germline CDR1 and CDR2 sequences are LNHDA and SQIVND (reference sequence). V was shortened by 3 bases and J by 3 bases, with 9 bases between the two germline ends. This CDR3 contains 14 residues. In nucleotides, the CDR3 is TGTGCCAGTAGTATCGGCGGATCCAATCAGCCCCAGCATTTT. Its translation is CASSIGGSNQPQHF.

The chain uses TRBV27 and TRBJ1-1, with D uncertain. V was clipped by 2 bases and J by 2 bases, with 6 bases between them. This CDR3 has 13 residues. Germline V gene lookup returns CDR1 MNHEY and CDR2 SMNVEV (reference sequence). The CDR3 DNA follows: TGTGCCAGCAGTTTAGGCCTTAACACTGAAGCTTTCTTT. It translates to CASSLGLNTEAFF.

This chain links TRBV4-3 with TRBJ2-5; 9 positions agree with TRBD2. The V gene end was trimmed by 2 bases and the J gene end by 7 bases; junction bases not matched to a gene: 8. The CDR3 has 15 amino acids. Germline CDR1 and CDR2: LGHNA and YSLEER. Here the CDR3 DNA reads TGCGCCAGCAGCCAAAGCGGCGGGAGGGAGGGGACCCAGTACTTC. Protein product: CASSQSGGREGTQYF.

By sample share, this clone is medium-sized. The chain carries TRBV4-3 and TRBJ1-3; D gene ambiguous. This CDR3 has 18 residues. V was clipped by 0 bases and J by 4 bases, with 19 bases between them. Germline CDR1 LGHNA, CDR2 YSLEER. CDR3 loop: CASSQDEWASSWGNTIYF. The CDR3 DNA sequence: TGCGCCAGCAGCCAAGATGAATGGGCATCATCATGGGGAAACACCATATATTTT.

The chain carries TRBV7-9 and TRBJ2-7, with D possibly being TRBD2 (5 bases). This CDR3 is 15 amino acids long. The V gene lost 1 base and the J gene lost 3 bases, with 13 bases spanning the gap. Germline V gene lookup returns CDR1 SEHNR and CDR2 FQNEAQ (reference sequence). The DNA of the CDR3 is TGTGCCAGCAGCTTAGGACACGAGGGCCTCTACGAGCAGTACTTC. Amino acid sequence: CASSLGHEGLYEQYF. The full variable domain, completed using reference TRBV7-9 and TRBJ2-7, is DTGVSQNPRHKITKRGQNVTFRCDPISEHNRLYWYRQTLGQGPEFLTYFQNEAQLEKSRLLSDRFSAERPKGSFSTLEIQRTEQGDSAMYLCASSLGHEGLYEQYFGPGTRLTVT.

V usage is TRBV30 and J usage is TRBJ1-2; 8 bases map to TRBD1. Germline CDR1 is GTSNPN and CDR2 is SVGIG (reference sequence). The CDR3 has 16 amino acids. The V and J ends lost 0 bases and 7 bases, in that order; junction bases with no gene match: 13. As DNA, the CDR3 is TGTGCCTGGAGTGTACTGCCAGGACAGGGCCCATTTGGCTACACCTTC. This sequence encodes CAWSVLPGQGPFGYTF.

The chain links TRBV7-2 to TRBJ2-3; D unclear. Germline lookup yields CDR1 SGHTA and CDR2 FQGNSA. V was clipped by 4 bases and J by 5 bases, with 7 bases between them. The CDR3 spans 12 residues. CDR3 amino acids: CASSYYGDTQYF. The DNA for the CDR3 is TGTGCCAGCAGCTACTATGGAGATACGCAGTATTTT.

The rearrangement joins TRBV29-1 to TRBJ2-4; D is possibly TRBD1 (5 bases). The CDR3 totals 13 residues. Germline assignment: CDR1 SQVTM and CDR2 ANQGSEA. Deletions cut 0 bases from V and 7 bases from J, with 10 bases between. The CDR3 region is CSVEDGAGNIQYF. The CDR3 DNA reads as TGCAGCGTTGAAGATGGGGCAGGTAACATTCAGTACTTC.

This chain connects TRBV5-1 to TRBJ1-1; TRBD1 is a possible D gene (6 bases). Trimming took off 0 bases at V and 1 base at J, with 7 bases between the two ends. This CDR3 region has 14 residues. Per the germline V gene, CDR1 is SGHRS and CDR2 is YFSETQ. CDR3 nucleotides: TGCGCCAGCAGCTTGGACAGGGAGAACACTGAAGCTTTCTTT. Translation gives CASSLDRENTEAFF.

V gene TRBV2 combines with J gene TRBJ2-5; 8 bases line up with TRBD1. The J call may not be correct, given that the DNA end is closer to TRBJ2-7. This CDR3 spans 17 amino acids. Germline assignment: CDR1 SNHLY and CDR2 FYNNEI. CDR3 residues: CASSEVTTGAGTYEQYF. CDR3 bases: TGTGCCAGCAGTGAAGTCACGACAGGGGCAGGGACCTACGAGCAGTACTTC.

This clone occurred once. The chain has TRBV19 and TRBJ1-5, with D possibly matching TRBD1 (6 bases). The V end lost 4 bases, the J end lost 5 bases, and 18 bases lay between the germline ends. Germline CDR1 LNHDA, CDR2 SQIVND (reference sequence). The CDR3 length is 16 residues. For the CDR3, the DNA is TGTGCCAGTAGTACCGCCAGGCCAGGGGCGGATCAGCCCCAGCATTTT. Residues: CASSTARPGADQPQHF.

This chain joins TRBV11-3 and TRBJ1-3; D remains unclear. The CDR3 is 15 amino acids. V shed 3 bases and J shed 3 bases, with 12 bases lying between them. Per germline, CDR1 SGHNT and CDR2 YENEEA. DNA for the CDR3: TGTGCCAGCAGCTTTTTGGGGAGAGGTGGAAACACCATATATTTT. This translates into CASSFLGRGGNTIYF.

The chain carries TRBV7-8 and TRBJ1-1; D might be TRBD1 (6 bases). V was cut by 1 base and J by 2 bases, with 8 bases left in between. This CDR3 contains 14 residues. Germline lookup yields CDR1 SGHVS and CDR2 FQNEAQ. This CDR3 reads CASSLVDSNTEAFF. Here the CDR3 DNA reads TGTGCCAGCAGCTTAGTGGACAGCAACACTGAAGCTTTCTTT.

This clone came up once. The rearrangement uses TRBV6-6 and TRBJ1-1, with a possible D match to TRBD1 (6 bases). There are 12 residues in the CDR3. Trimming left V 11 bases short and J 5 bases short, with 15 bases between. Germline V gene sequence: CDR1 MNHNY, CDR2 SVGAGI (reference sequence). DNA of the CDR3: TGTGCCGAGGGGGGGCAGTCGACTGAAGCTTTCTTT. Its protein is CAEGGQSTEAFF.

V usage is TRBV5-6 and J usage is TRBJ2-7; D gene uncertain. V was cut by 0 bases and J by 0 bases, with 4 bases left in between. Germline CDR1 is SGHDT and CDR2 is YYEEEE. The CDR3 has 13 amino acids. CDR3 amino acids: CASSLDTSYEQYF. In nucleotides, the CDR3 is TGTGCCAGCAGCTTGGACACCTCCTACGAGCAGTACTTC.